This T cell receptor (beta chain) came from a study of T-cell reconstitution after alpha-beta-depleted transplantation in children. Study-level points and caveats: The origin of alpha-beta T cells about two months after transplant was reportedly several hundred expanded graft clones. One year post-transplant, T-cell counts and diversity were largely derived from T cells produced anew.

There are many counts of this clonotype. Its antigen is as yet unknown. Losses at the gene ends were 4 bases for V and 3 bases for J; bases not matched to a gene: 2. Germline lookup yields CDR1 DFQATT and CDR2 SNEGSKA (reference sequence). The CDR3 extends over 14 amino acids. The TCRbeta library incorporated unique molecular identifiers. TCRdb called the PCR reads again in MiXCR, with one record for every CDR3 protein. The table has 45,000 to 55,000 distinct CDR3 sequences, around a tenth seen once. The material was PBMCs, mostly from graft donor cells, obtained 60 days after TCRalphabeta/CD19-depleted stem cell transplant. This sequence joins TRBV20-1 and TRBJ2-1, with 11 nucleotides matching TRBD2. This TCR was recovered from a male patient aged 2 to 9 who had a stem cell transplant for chronic granulomatous disease, so the T cells may come from the graft donor. CDR3 residues: CSATGLAGYNEQFF. As DNA, the CDR3 is TGCAGTGCTACCGGACTAGCGGGCTACAATGAGCAGTTCTTC.